Below, 21 T cell receptor beta chains from the same sample are listed, as sequenced in a study of identical twins. TCRdb re-derived calls from the 5' RACE reads in MiXCR, one entry per CDR3 protein. The repertoire includes roughly 1,500,000 distinct CDR3 sequences, roughly a third of them detected once, and about 0.3% sits in the top ten. The sequencing input was cord blood. These receptors came from a newborn girl in good health.

The chain is built from TRBV9 and TRBJ2-1; perhaps TRBD2 as D (5 bases). The CDR3 totals 15 residues. The germline V gene encodes CDR1 SGDLS and CDR2 YYNGEE. The V end was cut by 2 bases, the J end by 9 bases, with 18 bases between. Here the CDR3 reads CASSVHPGSDAEQFF. CDR3 DNA: TGTGCCAGCAGCGTTCATCCGGGGTCGGACGCTGAGCAGTTCTTC.

In regard to this clonotype: One end of the junction does not line up with germline, which may come from a read error. CDR3 loop: CVSRLAGGANEKLFF. The CDR3 DNA reads as TGTGTCAGCAGACTAGCAGGGGGGGCTAATGAAAAACTGTTTTTT. The rearrangement uses TRBV12-3 or TRBV12-4 and TRBJ1-4; 7 positions agree with TRBD1. The CDR3 contains 15 residues.

The chain carries TRBV19 and TRBJ2-3; 10 nucleotides agree with TRBD1. The CDR3 has 15 residues. In germline, CDR1 is LNHDA, CDR2 SQIVND (reference sequence). Unmatched junction bases numbered 2, after V lost 2 bases and J lost 3 bases. The CDR3 DNA reads as TGTGCCAGTAGTATACCGGGACAGGGGACAGATACGCAGTATTTT. Protein product: CASSIPGQGTDTQYF.

Details on this clonotype: It is likely a read error, because the conserved phenylalanine at the end of the CDR3 is missing. The CDR3 loop reads CASSFAGLAKNIQYV. CDR3 nucleotides: TGTGCCAGCAGTTTTGCTGGCCTAGCCAAAAACATTCAGTACGTC. The chain couples TRBV28 to TRBJ2-4, with D unresolved. The CDR3 sequence is 15 residues long. Trimming left V 3 bases short and J 0 bases short, with 9 bases between. From germline, CDR1 is MDHEN and CDR2 SYDVKM.

This clonotype has ten or more counts. This chain links TRBV10-3 with TRBJ2-7; D is possibly TRBD2 (5 bases). The ends were cut back, 0 bases at V and 5 bases at J, with 26 bases in the middle. The CDR3 spans 19 residues. Per the germline V gene, CDR1 is ENHRY and CDR2 is SYGVKD. CDR3 bases: TGTGCCATCAGTGAGTCGGTCTTTCGCGCTCCAGGCGCCGGGGACGAGCAGTACTTC. This translates into CAISESVFRAPGAGDEQYF.

The chain recombines TRBV7-2 with TRBJ2-3, with D tentatively TRBD1 (6 bases). The CDR3 consists of 14 residues. The germline V gene encodes CDR1 SGHTA and CDR2 FQGNSA. V was pared by 10 bases and J by 1 base, with 15 bases between. CDR3 coding DNA: TGTGCCACTGGGGGCTTCCTCGGCACAGATACGCAGTATTTT. Translation: CATGGFLGTDTQYF.

This chain connects TRBV6-4 to TRBJ2-6; D unclear. The CDR3 loop spans 14 amino acids. Germline V lookup: CDR1 MRHNA, CDR2 SNTAGT. The ends were cut back, 10 bases at V and 1 base at J, with 11 bases in the middle. CDR3 protein: CATGPDSGANVLTF. CDR3 nucleotides: TGTGCCACCGGTCCGGATTCTGGGGCCAACGTCCTGACTTTC.

This clonotype was counted only a few times. The V call is TRBV2, the J call TRBJ2-1; D remains unclear. The CDR3 consists of 14 residues. Deletions cut 8 bases from V and 0 bases from J, with 11 bases between. The germline V gene has CDR1 SNHLY and CDR2 FYNNEI. CDR3 sequence (DNA): TGTGCCAGCGGCTCGCGGTCCTCCTACAATGAGCAGTTCTTC. Translation gives CASGSRSSYNEQFF.

This clonotype was detected a few times. The chain joins TRBV2 to TRBJ2-7; TRBD1 matches 9 bases. V shed 0 bases, J shed 3 bases, and the junction held 3 bases outside the gene matches. Looked up from germline, CDR1 is SNHLY and CDR2 is FYNNEI. The CDR3 runs to 15 residues. Here the CDR3 reads CASSEAGQGLYEQYF. The CDR3 coding sequence is TGTGCCAGCAGTGAAGCGGGACAGGGCCTCTACGAGCAGTACTTC. The full variable domain, its missing parts supplied by reference TRBV2 and TRBJ2-7, is EPEVTQTPSHQVTQMGQEVILRCVPISNHLYFYWYRQILGQKVEFLVSFYNNEISEKSEIFDDQFSVERPDGSNFTLKIRSTKLEDSAMYFCASSEAGQGLYEQYFGPGTRLTVT.

The gene calls are TRBV6-5 and TRBJ1-4, with D possibly being TRBD1 (5 bases). V lost 11 bases, J lost 4 bases, and 8 bases lay in between. CDR3 size: 11 residues. CDR1 MNHEY and CDR2 SVGAGI come from the germline V gene. CDR3 sequence (DNA): TGTGCCGCAGGGTTTAATGAAAAACTGTTTTTT. It encodes CAAGFNEKLFF.

V and J are TRBV5-1 and TRBJ2-7; D not resolved. The CDR3 loop spans 18 amino acids. From germline, CDR1 is SGHRS and CDR2 YFSETQ. The V end was cut by 0 bases, the J end by 7 bases, with 26 bases between. CDR3 loop: CASSLAFGTLALYNEQYF. CDR3 DNA: TGCGCCAGCAGCTTGGCCTTCGGAACTTTAGCTCTCTACAATGAGCAGTACTTC.

The V and J genes are TRBV6-2 or TRBV6-3 and TRBJ2-4; the D is unclear. The J call may be incorrect, as the DNA end agrees better with TRBJ2-7. CDR3 size: 15 residues. Germline V gene lookup returns CDR1 MNHEY and CDR2 SVGEGT. In DNA form, the CDR3 reads TGTGCCAGCAGTTACTCTTCTGCCGGGTCCTACGAGCAGTACTTC. It specifies CASSYSSAGSYEQYF.

This clonotype has a handful of counts. CDR3 bases: TGCAGCGTTGAAGGCCCGCGGAGCTCTGGCTACACCTTC. Its protein is CSVEGPRSSGYTF. The gene calls are TRBV29-1 and TRBJ1-2; the D is unclear. V lost 1 base and J 7 bases, leaving 13 bases between the germline ends. This CDR3 comprises 13 residues. Germline CDR1 is SQVTM and CDR2 is ANQGSEA.

The chain carries TRBV5-1 and TRBJ1-1, with TRBD1 matching 7 bases. This CDR3 comprises 15 residues. Germline assignment: CDR1 SGHRS and CDR2 YFSETQ. V was clipped by 4 bases and J by 5 bases; unmatched bases: 11. CDR3 DNA sequence: TGCGCCAGCAGCCTTCTCCGACAGGGATTTACTGAAGCTTTCTTT. It encodes CASSLLRQGFTEAFF. The full variable domain, with the rest looked up from reference TRBV5-1 and TRBJ1-1, is KAGVTQTPRYLIKTRGQQVTLSCSPISGHRSVSWYQQTPGQGLQFLFEYFSETQRNKGNFPGRFSGRQFSNSRSEMNVSTLELGDSALYLCASSLLRQGFTEAFFGQGTRLTVV.

As concerns this clonotype: A read error may produce the germline difference seen at one junction end. The chain uses TRBV5-5 and TRBJ2-7; D might be TRBD1 (5 bases). CDR1 is SGHKS and CDR2 is YYEKEE in the germline V gene (reference sequence). The CDR3 runs 18 residues. DNA for the CDR3: TGTGCCGGCAGCTTGGCGGACATAGGGATTCCCTCCTCCTACGAGCAGTACTTC. Translating it yields CAGSLADIGIPSSYEQYF.

In nucleotides, the CDR3 is TGTGCCATCAGTGAGGACGAGGACTGGGACTTGTACTTC. Its protein product is CAISEDEDWDLYF. J is TRBJ2-7 and V is TRBV10-3, with a weak D call TRBD2 (6 bases). CDR1 and CDR2 from the germline V gene are ENHRY and SYGVKD. The germline V and J ends were trimmed by 2 bases and 12 bases, with 17 bases remaining between them. This CDR3 has 13 amino acids.

This chain's CDR3 is CASSYSDRAEAFF. The CDR3 region has the DNA TGTGCCAGCAGTTACTCAGACAGGGCTGAAGCTTTCTTT. The chain employs TRBV6-6 and TRBJ1-1, with 7 bases lining up with TRBD1. CDR3 length equals 13 residues. From germline, CDR1 is MNHNY and CDR2 SVGAGI (reference sequence). With V trimmed by 0 bases and J by 6 bases, 1 base remained unmatched.

This clonotype was found a few times. The rearrangement uses TRBV5-5 and TRBJ2-1; TRBD2 matches at 8 bases. Unmatched junction bases numbered 12, after V lost 3 bases and J lost 7 bases. Germline V gene sequence: CDR1 SGHKS, CDR2 YYEKEE (reference sequence). The CDR3 sequence is 16 residues long. As DNA, the CDR3 is TGTGCCAGCAGCTCTGGGAAGCGGGAGTGGTGGAATGAGCAGTTCTTC. Its protein is CASSSGKREWWNEQFF. The complete variable domain, with remaining parts taken from reference TRBV5-5 and TRBJ2-1, reads DAGVTQSPTHLIKTRGQQVTLRCSPISGHKSVSWYQQVLGQGPQFIFQYYEKEERGRGNFPDRFSARQFPNYSSELNVNALLLGDSALYLCASSSGKREWWNEQFFGPGTRLTVL.

The chain carries TRBV25-1 and TRBJ2-3; TRBD2 aligns across 12 bases. This CDR3 region has 16 residues. Germline lookup yields CDR1 MGHDK and CDR2 SYGVNS. V shed 6 bases, J shed 3 bases, and the junction held 7 bases outside the gene matches. The DNA for the CDR3 is TGTGCCAGCAGCCGACTACTAGCGGGAGGAACAGATACGCAGTATTTT. It codes for CASSRLLAGGTDTQYF.

This clonotype was detected only a few times. The chain combines TRBV7-9 with TRBJ1-1; tentative D call: TRBD1 (6 bases). This CDR3 has 15 amino acids. CDR1 and CDR2 from the germline V gene are SEHNR and FQNEAQ (reference sequence). Trimming removed 0 bases at V and 4 bases at J, with 12 bases between. The chain's CDR3 is CASSLALTRGTEAFF. In DNA form, the CDR3 reads TGTGCCAGCAGCTTAGCCTTGACCAGGGGCACTGAAGCTTTCTTT.

CDR3 residues: CASSEGQQNTEAFF. CDR3 bases: TGTGCCAGCAGTGAGGGACAGCAGAACACTGAAGCTTTCTTT. The chain couples TRBV12-3 or TRBV12-4 to TRBJ1-1; 7 bases align to TRBD1. J lost 1 base, V lost 5 bases, and 4 bases had no gene match. The CDR3 loop spans 14 amino acids.